The T cell receptor beta chain described here comes from a study of T cells after yellow fever vaccination (dated by TCRdb to between 2017 and 2020). For the study in its entirety: Libraries from fractions with low cell numbers were prepared with the SMART-Seq v4 Ultra Low Input RNA kit. To follow T-cell clones before and after both primary and booster YFV17D yellow fever vaccination, bulk TCR alpha and beta repertoires underwent longitudinal sequencing. Two healthy male donors made up the cohort, one aged 18 to 29 years and the other aged 30 to 39 years. Blood was collected at multiple timepoints before and after primary and secondary immunization, and bulk PBMC replicates and cell subsets were isolated.

Overall results and qualifications from the work: A small share of clonotypes was detected in both CD4 and CD8 compartments, with the overlap likely arising from convergent recombination. Compared with the primary T-cell response, the secondary T-cell response was weaker but faster, peaking on day 5 rather than day 15. Only a couple of donors were included in the study, so the extent to which the findings can be generalized is limited. After the booster, most clones that had expanded after primary vaccination were detected again (roughly 95% of CD4 and roughly nine tenths of CD8), suggesting broad maintenance of memory. Computational filtering was required because FACS-sorted repertoires could contain abundant contaminating clonotypes from the bulk population.

Taken with the paper, the label for treatment or condition translates to: live attenuated yellow fever vaccine strain. At every blood-draw timepoint, two biological replicates of bulk PBMCs were collected. PBMCs were isolated from peripheral blood using a standard Ficoll-Paque protocol. TriZol was used to extract RNA from bulk PBMCs, from CD4 and CD8 fractions, and from dextramer-positive and dextramer-negative fractions. Based on the germline V gene (reference sequence), the CDR1 and CDR2 sequences are DFQATT and SNEGSKA. V lost 1 base and J lost 4 bases; the stretch between them is 13 bases long. The CDR3, cysteine through phenylalanine, is 14 amino acids long. The retained sequence is limited to the CDR3, 42 bases, with the frame set at the first base. Synthesis of TCR cDNA relied on 5'RACE template switching, a step that introduced a universal primer site along with unique molecular identifiers. cDNA synthesis was primed from both the TCR alpha and TCR beta constant segments. Library amplification involved two PCR steps, and the second step added sample barcodes and sequencing adapters. Sequencing of the libraries was done on either Illumina HiSeq 2500 (2x100 bp) or NovaSeq (2x150 bp). As for the authors' bioinformatics: MIGEC handled demultiplexing of reads and collapsing into UMI consensus sequences, while MiXCR performed V(D)J alignment. Clonotypes responding to the vaccine were identified with edgeR on replicate PBMC samples, with the criteria of FDR below 0.01 and a log2 fold change above 5 up to day 15. Each bulk clonotype was labeled CD4 or CD8 based on which sequenced repertoire, CD4 or CD8, contained the clonotype at higher abundance. In TCRdb, the public reads were trimmed at Q25 with fastp and aligned with MiXCR, with productive beta chains retained. CDR3 protein duplicates are merged, each entry listing the most common genes and DNA. These V and J calls are TCRdb output, not the study's own analysis. The sample records about 400,000 distinct CDR3 sequences, around 6.4% of which are singletons. Over 14% of the sample rests with the top ten.

This clonotype was counted a few times. Its antigen is unknown. The input lacks base qualities; no much larger clone sits a single base away. The sequencing here drew on PBMCs, taken 5 days after the yellow fever booster vaccination. The sequence came from a man aged 30-40 years who received the YFV17D yellow fever vaccine. The V and J segments used are TRBV20-1 and TRBJ1-2; the D segment cannot be called with confidence. The nucleotides are TGCAGTGCTAGAGTTGTTCAGGCTTTCTATGGCTACACCTTC. The resulting protein is CSARVVQAFYGYTF.